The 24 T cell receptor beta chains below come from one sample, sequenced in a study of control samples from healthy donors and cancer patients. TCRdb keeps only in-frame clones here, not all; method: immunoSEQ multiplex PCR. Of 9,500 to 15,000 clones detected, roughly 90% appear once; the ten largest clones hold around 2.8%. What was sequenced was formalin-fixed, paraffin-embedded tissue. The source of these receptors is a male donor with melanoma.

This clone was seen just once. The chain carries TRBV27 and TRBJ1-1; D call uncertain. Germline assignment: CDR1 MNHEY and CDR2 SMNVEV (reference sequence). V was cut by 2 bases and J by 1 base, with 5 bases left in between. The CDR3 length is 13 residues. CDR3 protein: CASSLKANTEAFF. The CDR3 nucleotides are TGTGCCAGCAGTTTAAAGGCGAACACTGAAGCTTTCTTT.

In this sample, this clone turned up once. CDR3 loop: CASSEAWYGYTF. As DNA, the CDR3 is TGTGCCAGCAGTGAAGCGTGGTATGGCTACACCTTC. This rearrangement joins TRBV6-1 to TRBJ1-2, with unresolved D. CDR3 length equals 12 residues. The germline V gene encodes CDR1 MNHNS and CDR2 SASEGT. V dropped 0 bases and J dropped 5 bases, with 4 bases sitting between them.

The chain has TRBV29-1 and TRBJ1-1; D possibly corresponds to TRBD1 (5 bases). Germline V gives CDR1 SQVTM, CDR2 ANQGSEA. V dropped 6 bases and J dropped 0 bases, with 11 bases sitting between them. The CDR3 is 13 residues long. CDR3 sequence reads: CSVKEGLNTEAFF. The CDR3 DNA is TGCAGCGTGAAGGAGGGGCTGAACACTGAAGCTTTCTTT.

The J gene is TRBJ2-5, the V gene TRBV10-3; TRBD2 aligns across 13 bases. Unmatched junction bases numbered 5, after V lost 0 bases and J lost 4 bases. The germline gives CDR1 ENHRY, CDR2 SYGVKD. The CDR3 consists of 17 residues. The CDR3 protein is CAISESGLAGVIETQYF. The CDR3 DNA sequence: TGTGCCATCAGTGAGTCTGGACTAGCGGGAGTAATAGAGACCCAGTACTTC.

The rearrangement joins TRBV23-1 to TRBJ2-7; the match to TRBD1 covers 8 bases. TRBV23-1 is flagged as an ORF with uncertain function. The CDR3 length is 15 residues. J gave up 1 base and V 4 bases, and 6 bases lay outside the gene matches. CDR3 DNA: TGCGCCAGCAGTCGGAGGACAGGGATTTCCTACGAGCAGTACGTC. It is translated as CASSRRTGISYEQYV.

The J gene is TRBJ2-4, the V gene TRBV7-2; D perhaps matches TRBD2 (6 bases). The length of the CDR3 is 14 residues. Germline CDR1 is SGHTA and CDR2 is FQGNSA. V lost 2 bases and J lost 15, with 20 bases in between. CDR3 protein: CASSLHRGEYRWYF. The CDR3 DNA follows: TGTGCCAGCAGCTTACACCGCGGGGAGTATAGGTGGTACTTC.

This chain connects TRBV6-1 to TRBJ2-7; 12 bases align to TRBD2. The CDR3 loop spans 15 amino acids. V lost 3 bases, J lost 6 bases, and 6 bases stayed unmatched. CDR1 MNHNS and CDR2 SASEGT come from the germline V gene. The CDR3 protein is CASSEGLAGGREQYV. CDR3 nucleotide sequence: TGTGCCAGCAGTGAGGGGCTAGCGGGAGGGCGCGAGCAGTACGTC.

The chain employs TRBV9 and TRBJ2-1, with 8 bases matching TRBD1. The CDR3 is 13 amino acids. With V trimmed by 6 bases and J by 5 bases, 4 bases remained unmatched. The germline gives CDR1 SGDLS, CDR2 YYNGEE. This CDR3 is CASTPDRDNEQFF. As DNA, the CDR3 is TGTGCCAGCACCCCGGACAGGGACAATGAGCAGTTCTTC.

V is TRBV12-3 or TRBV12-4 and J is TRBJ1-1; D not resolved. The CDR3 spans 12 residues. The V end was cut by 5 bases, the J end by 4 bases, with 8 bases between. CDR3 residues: CASSPAGTEAFF. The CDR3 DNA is TGTGCCAGCAGTCCCGCGGGCACTGAAGCTTTCTTT.

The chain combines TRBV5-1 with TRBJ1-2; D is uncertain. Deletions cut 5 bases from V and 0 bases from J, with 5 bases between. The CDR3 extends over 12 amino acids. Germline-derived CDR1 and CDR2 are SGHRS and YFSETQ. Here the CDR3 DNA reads TGCGCCAGCAGACCCGCTAACTATGGCTACACCTTC. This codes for CASRPANYGYTF. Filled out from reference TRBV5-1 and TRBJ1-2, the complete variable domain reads KAGVTQTPRYLIKTRGQQVTLSCSPISGHRSVSWYQQTPGQGLQFLFEYFSETQRNKGNFPGRFSGRQFSNSRSEMNVSTLELGDSALYLCASRPANYGYTFGSGTRLTVV.

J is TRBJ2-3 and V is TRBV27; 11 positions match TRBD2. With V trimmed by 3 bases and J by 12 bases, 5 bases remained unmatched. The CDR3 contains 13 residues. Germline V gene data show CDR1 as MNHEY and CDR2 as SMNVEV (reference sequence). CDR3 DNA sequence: TGTGCCAGCAGTTTGGGGGGACTAGCGGTACAGTATTTT. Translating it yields CASSLGGLAVQYF.

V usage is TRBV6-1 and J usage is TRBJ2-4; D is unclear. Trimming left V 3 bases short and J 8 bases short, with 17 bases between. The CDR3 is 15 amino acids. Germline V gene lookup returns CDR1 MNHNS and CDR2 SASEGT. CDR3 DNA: TGTGCCAGCAGTGACGGACCCCCCGTGTCGGACATTCAGTACTTC. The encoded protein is CASSDGPPVSDIQYF.

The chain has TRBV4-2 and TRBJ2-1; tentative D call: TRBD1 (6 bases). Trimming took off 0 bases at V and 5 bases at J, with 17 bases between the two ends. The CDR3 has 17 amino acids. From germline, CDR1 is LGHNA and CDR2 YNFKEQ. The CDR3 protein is CASSQEGTGFLDNEQFF. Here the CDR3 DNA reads TGTGCCAGCAGCCAAGAGGGCACAGGGTTTCTGGACAATGAGCAGTTCTTC.

The CDR3 loop reads CASSLGDRGRGLGNEKLFF. The DNA of the CDR3 is TGCGCCAGCAGCTTGGGTGACAGGGGGCGCGGATTGGGTAATGAAAAACTGTTTTTT. The chain is built from TRBV5-1 and TRBJ1-4, with TRBD1 matching over 10 bases. Trimming at V came to 0 bases and at J to 4 bases, leaving 12 bases not matched to a gene. The CDR3 totals 19 residues. In germline, CDR1 is SGHRS, CDR2 YFSETQ.

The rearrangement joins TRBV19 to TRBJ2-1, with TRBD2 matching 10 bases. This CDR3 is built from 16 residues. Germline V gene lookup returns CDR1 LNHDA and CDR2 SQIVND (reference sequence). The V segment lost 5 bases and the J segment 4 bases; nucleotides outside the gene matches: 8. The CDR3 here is CASSRRTSGMYNEQFF. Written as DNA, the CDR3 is TGTGCCAGTAGTCGACGGACTAGCGGTATGTACAATGAGCAGTTCTTC.

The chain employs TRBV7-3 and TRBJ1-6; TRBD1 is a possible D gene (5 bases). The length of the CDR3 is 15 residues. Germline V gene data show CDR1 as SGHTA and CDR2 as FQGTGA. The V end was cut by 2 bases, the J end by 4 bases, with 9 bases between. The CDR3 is CASSLVRGYNSPLHF. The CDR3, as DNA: TGTGCCAGCAGCTTAGTTAGGGGTTATAATTCACCCCTCCACTTT.

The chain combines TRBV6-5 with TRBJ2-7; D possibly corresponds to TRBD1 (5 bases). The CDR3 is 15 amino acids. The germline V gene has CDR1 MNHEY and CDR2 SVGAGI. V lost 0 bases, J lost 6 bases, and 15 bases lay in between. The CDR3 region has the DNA TGTGCCAGCAGTTACTCGAGACCGGGCAGGGTCGAGCAGTACTTC. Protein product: CASSYSRPGRVEQYF.

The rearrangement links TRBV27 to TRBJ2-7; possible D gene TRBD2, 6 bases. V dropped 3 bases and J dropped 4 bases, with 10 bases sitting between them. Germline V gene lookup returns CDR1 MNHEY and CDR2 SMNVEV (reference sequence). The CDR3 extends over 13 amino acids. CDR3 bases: TGTGCCAGCAGTTTGGTCGGAGGGTACGAGCAGTACTTC. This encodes CASSLVGGYEQYF.

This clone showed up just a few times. The chain's CDR3 is CASSLGQGAWNEQYF. The CDR3 DNA sequence: TGTGCCAGCAGCTTAGGACAGGGGGCGTGGAACGAGCAGTACTTC. The chain uses TRBV7-9 and TRBJ2-7; 10 bases fit TRBD1. V shed 1 base, J shed 5 bases, and the junction held 5 bases outside the gene matches. This CDR3 contains 15 residues. The germline V gene encodes CDR1 SEHNR and CDR2 FQNEAQ (reference sequence).

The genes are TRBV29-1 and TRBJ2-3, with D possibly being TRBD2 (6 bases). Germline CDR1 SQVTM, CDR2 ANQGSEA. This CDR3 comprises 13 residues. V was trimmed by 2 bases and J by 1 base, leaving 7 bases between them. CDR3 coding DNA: TGCAGCGTTGAAAAGCGGGGCACAGATACGCAGTATTTT. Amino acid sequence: CSVEKRGTDTQYF.

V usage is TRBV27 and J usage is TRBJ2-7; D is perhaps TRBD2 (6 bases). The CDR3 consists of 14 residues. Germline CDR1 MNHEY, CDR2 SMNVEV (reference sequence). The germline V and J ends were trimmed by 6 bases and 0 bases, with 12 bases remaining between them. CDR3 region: CASRRDSDSYEQYF. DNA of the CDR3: TGTGCCAGCAGGAGGGACTCCGACTCCTACGAGCAGTACTTC.

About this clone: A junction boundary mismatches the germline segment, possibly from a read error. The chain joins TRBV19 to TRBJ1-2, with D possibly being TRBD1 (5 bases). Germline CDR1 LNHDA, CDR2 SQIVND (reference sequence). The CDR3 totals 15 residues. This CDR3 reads CASSIDSKRSLGPYF. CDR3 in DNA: TGTGCCAGTAGTATAGATAGTAAGCGGTCGCTGGGACCATACTTC.

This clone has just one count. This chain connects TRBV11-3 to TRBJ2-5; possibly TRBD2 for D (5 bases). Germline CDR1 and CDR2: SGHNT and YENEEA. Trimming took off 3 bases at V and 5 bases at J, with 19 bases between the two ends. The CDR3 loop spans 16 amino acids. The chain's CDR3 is CASSFTPGRRGETQYF. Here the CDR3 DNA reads TGTGCCAGCAGCTTTACCCCTGGCCGGCGCGGGGAGACCCAGTACTTC.

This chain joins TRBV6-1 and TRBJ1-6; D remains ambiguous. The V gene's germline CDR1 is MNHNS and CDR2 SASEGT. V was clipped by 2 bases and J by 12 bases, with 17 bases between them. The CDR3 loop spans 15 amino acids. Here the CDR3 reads CASSEHLRTGIPLHF. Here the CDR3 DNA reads TGTGCCAGCAGTGAACATCTCAGAACCGGTATACCCCTCCACTTT.